This TCR beta chain was documented in a study of blood T cell repertoires in COVID-19. Study-wide background: From the United States, Italy and Spain came samples of acute and convalescent COVID-19.

Clones were read by immunoSEQ multiplex PCR, and TCRdb kept only the in-frame ones, dropping some. The sample records some 200,000 clones, 80% to 90% being singletons. The V gene's germline CDR1 is KGHSH and CDR2 LQKENI. The ends lost 1 base at V and 0 bases at J; junction bases unmatched: 4. The length of the CDR3 is 16 residues. The TCR sequence derives from a woman between 45 and 60 years old with acute or convalescent COVID-19. The chain couples TRBV18 to TRBJ2-7; 9 nucleotides match TRBD2. Sequencing was done on a sample of peripheral blood. Written as DNA, the CDR3 is TGTGCCAGCTCACCACGGCTAGCGGGACACTCCTACGAGCAGTACTTC. Protein product: CASSPRLAGHSYEQYF.